The entry that follows covers one T cell receptor (beta chain) sequence. Within the sample, other DNA sequences also encode this same CDR3. V lost 8 bases and J lost 0; bases outside the gene matches: 1. Germline V gives CDR1 SNHLY, CDR2 FYNNEI. This CDR3 region has 13 residues. Assay used: immunoSEQ multiplex PCR; TCRdb lists only in-frame clones, some missing. Among 2 million to 3 million clones listed, around nine tenths were seen once. This sample was taken from a study of shared clonotypes between healthy human individuals. The chain couples TRBV2 to TRBJ1-3; TRBD1 aligns across 7 bases. This receptor was taken from a man between 18 and 35 years old in good health. The sequencing sample was made of naive CD4+ T cells sorted from blood. The sample's subset: CD45RA+ positively selected. CDR3 nucleotides: TGTGCCAGCCGACAGGGCTCTGGAAACACCATATATTTT. It yields the protein CASRQGSGNTIYF.